This T cell receptor (beta chain) is from a study of cytomegalovirus exposure and HLA in healthy donors. Study-wide results and limits: The study dropped some indistinguishable V segments, TRBV6-2 and TRBV6-3 among them. In a later analysis, across HLA loci, associated TCR counts were highest for DRB1, lowest for HLA-C. Testing in vitro showed a few CMV-associated chains specific for CMV antigens.

13 Jbeta primers and 60 Vbeta primers were used for the PCR. Sequencing used immunoSEQ multiplex PCR; TCRdb keeps in-frame clones, though not all of them. The sample lists 250,000 to 350,000 clones; 80% were seen once. A note on this clone: The antigen is not known.

Per the germline V gene, CDR1 is MGHRA and CDR2 is YSYEKL. The CDR3 has 15 residues. The V gene is TRBV4-1, the J gene TRBJ2-5; perhaps TRBD2 as D (6 bases). The tail of the sequence fits TRBJ2-7 better, so the J call may be wrong. The sequencing sample was made of PBMCs. The TCR was taken from a girl aged 2-15 years in good health and CMV-seronegative. The CDR3 region is CASSQDFRERYEQYF. The CDR3 DNA sequence: TGCGCCAGCAGCCAAGATTTCCGGGAGAGGTACGAGCAGTACTTC.